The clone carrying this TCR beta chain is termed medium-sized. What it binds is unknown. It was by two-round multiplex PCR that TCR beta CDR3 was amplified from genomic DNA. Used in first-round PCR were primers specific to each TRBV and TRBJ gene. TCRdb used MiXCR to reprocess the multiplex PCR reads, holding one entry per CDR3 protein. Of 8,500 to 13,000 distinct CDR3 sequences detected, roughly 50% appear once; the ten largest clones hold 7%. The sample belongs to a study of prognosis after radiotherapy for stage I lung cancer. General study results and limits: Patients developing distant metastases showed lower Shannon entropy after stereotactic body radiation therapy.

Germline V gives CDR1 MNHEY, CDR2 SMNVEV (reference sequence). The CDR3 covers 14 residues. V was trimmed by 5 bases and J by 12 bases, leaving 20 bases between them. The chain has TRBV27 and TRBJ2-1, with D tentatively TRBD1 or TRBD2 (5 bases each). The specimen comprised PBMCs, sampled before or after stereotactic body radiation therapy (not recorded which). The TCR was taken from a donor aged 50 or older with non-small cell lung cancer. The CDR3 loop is CASSGTGTQRRQFF. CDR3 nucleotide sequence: TGTGCCAGCAGTGGAACCGGGACGCAACGTCGGCAGTTCTTC.